This T cell receptor (beta chain) is drawn from a study of cytomegalovirus exposure and HLA in healthy donors. PCR amplification relied on 60 Vbeta primers (plus 13 Jbeta primers). Assay: immunoSEQ multiplex PCR; the TCRdb copy retains only in-frame clones and omits some. The table lists about 240,000 clones, roughly 81% of them singletons. This clone was counted between two and nine times. This TCR was sampled from a girl aged 2 to 9 in good health and CMV-seronegative. The source material was PBMCs.

The CDR3 sequence: CATYGAGGIYEQYF. For the CDR3, the DNA is TGTGCCACCTACGGGGCAGGGGGTATCTACGAGCAGTACTTC. This chain uses TRBV6-5 with TRBJ2-7; 7 bases are shared with TRBD1. Germline-derived CDR1 and CDR2 are MNHEY and SVGAGI. The junction had 12 bases not matched to a gene; V was cut back by 10 bases and J by 3 bases. The CDR3 sequence is 14 residues long.